This TCR beta chain derives from a study of lymphopenia after photon versus proton radiotherapy. Regarding the study as a whole: Under photons, naive T cells and diversity fell while effector/memory populations rose. After the lymphocyte nadir, photon-treated repertoires showed oligoclonal expansion, especially of CD8+ Temra cells.

V lost 3 bases and J 6 bases, leaving 9 bases between the germline ends. Germline lookup yields CDR1 MRHNA and CDR2 SNTAGT. The CDR3 is 13 residues long. Points on this clone: Its antigen is currently unknown.

The repertoire was sequenced with immunoSEQ multiplex PCR; TCRdb's copy has only in-frame clones and lacks some. This sample has approximately 160,000 clones, with approximately 86% found just once. This TCR derives from a man in his forties or fifties with gastric cancer. The J gene is TRBJ2-1, the V gene TRBV6-4; D is perhaps TRBD2 (5 bases). Material: peripheral blood, obtained from a patient treated with photon-based radiotherapy. The CDR3 nucleotides are TGTGCCAGCAGTGAGCCGGGAATCAATGAGCAGTTCTTC. Its protein is CASSEPGINEQFF.